Included here is one T cell receptor (beta chain) sequence, with context. Antigen unknown. This sample was included in a study of T cell responses to AZD1222 COVID-19 vaccine. Study-wide findings and caveats: Vaccine-associated CD4 TCRs ranged over spike, dominating at 160-218 and 743-854.

Per germline, CDR1 ENHRY and CDR2 SYGVKD. The CDR3 runs 15 residues. V lost 3 bases, J lost 8 bases, and 19 bases lay in between. Profiled with immunoSEQ multiplex PCR; TCRdb holds only in-frame clones, not every one. The data contain approximately 150,000 clones, roughly 84% of them seen just once; the ten biggest clones take up about 5.4%. The input for sequencing was peripheral blood, taken 28 days after the second AZD1222 dose. The genes are TRBV10-3 and TRBJ1-2, with a possible D match to TRBD1 (5 bases). The sequence was collected from an adult who received the AZD1222 COVID-19 vaccine. CDR3 sequence reads: CAISEAGTGEMGYTF. CDR3 DNA sequence: TGTGCCATCAGTGAAGCGGGTACAGGAGAAATGGGCTACACCTTC.